The T cell receptor (beta chain) under discussion was sequenced for a study of blood T cell repertoires in COVID-19. Study-level information: The cDNA or gDNA used as material had been derived from T cells, B-cell-depleted T cells, or PBMCs.

In the authors' workflow: The authors estimated nucleated cell counts from reference gene primer amplification. The protocol was immunoSEQ multiplex PCR, while the TCRdb copy is restricted to in-frame clones and leaves out a portion. That table furnishes V, J and clone size, whereas the DNA furnished D and trimming. The sample shows some 100,000 clones, 85% to 90% of them seen only once. V lost 3 bases, J lost 7 bases, and 18 bases lay in between. Germline V gene sequence: CDR1 KGHSH, CDR2 LQKENI. The CDR3 runs to 15 residues. The gene calls are TRBV18 and TRBJ1-1; TRBD1 might be the D (6 bases). This clonotype originated in a woman aged 80 or older with active COVID-19. Sequences were obtained from peripheral blood. CDR3 sequence (DNA): TGTGCCAGCTCACCCTACAGGGAAGGGAAGGGTGAAGCTTTCTTT. Protein product: CASSPYREGKGEAFF.